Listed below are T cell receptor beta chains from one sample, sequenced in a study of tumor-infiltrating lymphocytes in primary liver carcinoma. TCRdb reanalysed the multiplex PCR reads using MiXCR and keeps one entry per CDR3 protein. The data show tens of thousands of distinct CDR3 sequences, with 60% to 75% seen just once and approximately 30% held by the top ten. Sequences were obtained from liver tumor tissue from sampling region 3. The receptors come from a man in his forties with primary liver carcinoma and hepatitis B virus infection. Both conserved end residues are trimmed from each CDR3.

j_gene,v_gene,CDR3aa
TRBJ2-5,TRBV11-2,AMRSRDSAHQETQY
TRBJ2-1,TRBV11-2,TSSTGMGSYDEQF
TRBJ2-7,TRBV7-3,ASSLGPRLGEQY
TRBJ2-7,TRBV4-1,ASSQKQDRSHEQY
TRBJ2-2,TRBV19,ASSLPGELF
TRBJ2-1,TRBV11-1,ASSLGLAGEVNNEQF
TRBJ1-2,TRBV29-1,SLAGSKIYGYT
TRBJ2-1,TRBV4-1,TSSLNRHNEQF
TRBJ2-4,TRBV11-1,ASSQTPPKNIQY
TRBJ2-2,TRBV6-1,ASSATIQENTGELF
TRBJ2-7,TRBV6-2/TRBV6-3,AISPYSQGQGTYEQY
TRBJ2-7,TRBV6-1,ASSLAWGYSSYEQY
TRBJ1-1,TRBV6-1,ASRILGNTEAF
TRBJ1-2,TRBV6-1,ASSERADIGDHGYT
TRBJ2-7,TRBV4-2,ASSQVTGDYEQY
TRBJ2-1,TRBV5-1,ASSLEAGNYSEQF
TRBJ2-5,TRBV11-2,VSSLISGGSRQETQY
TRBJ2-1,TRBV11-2,ASRPKGRDEQF
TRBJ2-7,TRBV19,ASSRRDRWGNEQY
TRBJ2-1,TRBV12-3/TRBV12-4,ASTPGTSSPNEQF
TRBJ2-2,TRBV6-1,ASSDRDNDPNTGELF
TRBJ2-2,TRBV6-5,ASSYDPARAGDMF
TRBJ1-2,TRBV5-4,ASSLRGGLGDYT
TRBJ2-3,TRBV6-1,ASKRTPLTDTRY
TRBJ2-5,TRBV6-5,ASSLTQGQRQY
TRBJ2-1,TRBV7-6,ASSLELVQF
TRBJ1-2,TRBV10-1,ASSNSWRKTGCT